The 28 T cell receptor beta chains listed next were all sequenced from one sample in a study of shared clonotypes between healthy human individuals. In the naive CD8 group, cells lacked CD45RO and were positively selected for CCR7, so terminally differentiated effector memory CD45RA+ cells were left out. The protocol was immunoSEQ multiplex PCR, while the TCRdb copy is restricted to in-frame clones and leaves out a portion. The sample contains some 2.1 million clones, about 93% of which appear only once. The sequenced sample was naive CD8+ T cells from PBMCs. These receptors all come from a man aged 18-30 years in good health. Some clones in this sample may be carry-over from other donors' samples.

V is TRBV6-6 and J is TRBJ2-5; 9 positions agree with TRBD1. The DNA matches TRBJ2-7 better at its end, which makes the J call doubtful. The CDR3 spans 14 residues. The V gene's germline CDR1 is MNHNY and CDR2 SVGAGI (reference sequence). The CDR3 nucleotides are TGTGCCAGCAGTTACTCGGGACAGGGCCACGAGCAGTACTTC. It codes for CASSYSGQGHEQYF.

The CDR3 sequence: CASSERLRQANTGELFF. CDR3 sequence (DNA): TGTGCCAGCAGTGAAAGGCTTCGTCAGGCGAACACCGGGGAGCTGTTTTTT. V gene TRBV2 combines with J gene TRBJ2-2; D is uncertain. Germline CDR1 is SNHLY and CDR2 is FYNNEI. The CDR3 spans 17 residues. V was shortened by 2 bases and J by 0 bases, with 13 bases between the two germline ends.

CDR3 sequence (DNA): TGCGCCAGCAGCTTTCGGAGGGATTCCACCGGGGAGCTGTTTTTT. Residues: CASSFRRDSTGELFF. The rearrangement joins TRBV5-1 to TRBJ2-2, with a possible D match to TRBD2 (6 bases). This CDR3 has 15 residues. Looked up from germline, CDR1 is SGHRS and CDR2 is YFSETQ. Trimming left V 2 bases short and J 4 bases short, with 12 bases between.

The V and J genes are TRBV18 and TRBJ1-1; 7 bases are shared with TRBD1. V lost 5 bases to trimming and J lost 4 bases; unmatched junction nucleotides: 4. The CDR3 runs 13 residues. Per the germline V gene, CDR1 is KGHSH and CDR2 is LQKENI. CDR3 in DNA: TGTGCCAGCTCAGACCAGGGGGGCACTGAAGCTTTCTTT. Translated: CASSDQGGTEAFF.

This clone was recorded only once. Other DNA variants within this sample encode the same CDR3. The chain is built from TRBV11-2 and TRBJ2-7; possibly TRBD2 for D (5 bases). The CDR3 is 13 amino acids. V lost 2 bases and J lost 2, with 7 bases in between. Looked up from germline, CDR1 is SGHAT and CDR2 is FQNNGV. The CDR3 spells CASSLTGTYEQYF. The CDR3 nucleotides are TGTGCCAGCAGCTTAACCGGGACCTACGAGCAGTACTTC.

The V and J genes are TRBV4-3 and TRBJ2-7, with D possibly TRBD1 on 7 matching bases. The V end lost 0 bases, the J end lost 5 bases, and 20 bases lay between the germline ends. This CDR3 is built from 17 residues. Germline V gives CDR1 LGHNA, CDR2 YSLEER. The CDR3 DNA is TGCGCCAGCAGCCAAGAGGGCGGGGCCAGGGGGTTGCACGAGCAGTACTTC. It specifies CASSQEGGARGLHEQYF.

Note on this clone: Other nucleotide sequences from this sample produce the same CDR3. The chain links TRBV9 to TRBJ2-4; D gene unclear. This CDR3 has 15 residues. V gave up 0 bases and J gave up 0 bases, with 7 bases separating them. Germline-derived CDR1 and CDR2 are SGDLS and YYNGEE. As DNA, the CDR3 is TGTGCCAGCAGCGTAGACGGGTTAGCCAAAAACATTCAGTACTTC. This encodes CASSVDGLAKNIQYF.

In this sample, this clone turned up once. The chain couples TRBV7-8 to TRBJ2-1; D possibly corresponds to TRBD2 (6 bases). The V gene lost 6 bases and the J gene lost 9 bases, with 15 bases spanning the gap. Per the germline V gene, CDR1 is SGHVS and CDR2 is FQNEAQ. The CDR3 runs 13 residues. The CDR3 bases are TGTGCCAGCAGAGAGACTAGGGGTGGTGAGCAGTTCTTC. Translating it yields CASRETRGGEQFF.

The chain combines TRBV7-9 with TRBJ2-1; the match to TRBD2 covers 12 bases. V dropped 5 bases and J dropped 3; count of bases not matched to a gene: 2. In germline, CDR1 is SEHNR, CDR2 FQNEAQ (reference sequence). CDR3 length equals 15 residues. The CDR3 is CASSELAGGYNEQFF. The CDR3 DNA sequence: TGTGCCAGCAGCGAACTAGCGGGGGGCTACAATGAGCAGTTCTTC.

The V call is TRBV20-1, the J call TRBJ2-3; D is ambiguous. Germline V gene data show CDR1 as DFQATT and CDR2 as SNEGSKA (reference sequence). The CDR3 loop spans 11 amino acids. The V and J ends lost 2 bases and 6 bases respectively, with 6 bases between them. This chain's CDR3 is CSARRMDTQYF. For the CDR3, the DNA is TGCAGTGCTAGAAGGATGGATACGCAGTATTTT.

The rearrangement uses TRBV27 and TRBJ2-7, with a tentative D call TRBD1 (6 bases). Trimming pared 3 bases from V and 1 base from J, leaving 13 bases between. The CDR3 consists of 15 residues. CDR1 is MNHEY and CDR2 is SMNVEV in the germline V gene (reference sequence). The CDR3 reads CASSFRTVESYEQYF. The DNA of the CDR3 is TGTGCCAGCAGTTTTAGGACAGTAGAATCCTACGAGCAGTACTTC.

Concerning this clone: This specimen includes other DNA sequences encoding the same CDR3. The chain couples TRBV6-5 to TRBJ1-1; no clear D. The CDR3 has 13 residues. Looked up from germline, CDR1 is MNHEY and CDR2 is SVGAGI. Trimming removed 4 bases at V and 2 bases at J, with 8 bases between. The CDR3 sequence is CASSSGRNTEAFF. The CDR3 bases are TGTGCCAGCAGTTCGGGCCGAAACACTGAAGCTTTCTTT.

The chain uses TRBV7-9 and TRBJ2-3, with 9 bases lining up with TRBD1. CDR1 is SEHNR and CDR2 is FQNEAQ in the germline V gene (reference sequence). The V segment lost 5 bases and the J segment 4 bases; nucleotides outside the gene matches: 10. The CDR3 loop spans 16 amino acids. The CDR3 is CASSTTGGRGADTQYF. The DNA of the CDR3 is TGTGCCAGCAGCACAACAGGGGGCCGGGGCGCAGATACGCAGTATTTT.

The chain couples TRBV4-1 to TRBJ1-5; D may be TRBD1 (6 bases). CDR1 and CDR2 (germline): MGHRA, YSYEKL. Trimming stripped 6 bases from V and 7 bases from J, with 16 bases between. This CDR3 comprises 14 residues. The CDR3 bases are TGCGCCAGCAGTGGAGGGGGGCTCGGGCAGCCCCAGCATTTT. Amino acid sequence: CASSGGGLGQPQHF.

V is TRBV4-1 and J is TRBJ2-1; D remains unclear. The length of the CDR3 is 15 residues. Trimming removed 0 bases at V and 2 bases at J, with 8 bases between. The germline V gene encodes CDR1 MGHRA and CDR2 YSYEKL. The CDR3: CASSQDPGPYNEQFF. The CDR3 DNA reads as TGCGCCAGCAGCCAAGATCCTGGGCCCTACAATGAGCAGTTCTTC.

The V call is TRBV7-9, the J call TRBJ2-1, with TRBD2 identical over 10 bases. Per the germline V gene, CDR1 is SEHNR and CDR2 is FQNEAQ (reference sequence). The CDR3 is 15 residues long. V trimming: 4 bases; J trimming: 7 bases; junction bases outside the gene matches: 7. The CDR3 DNA reads as TGTGCCAGCAGCTCCGTTAGCGGGAGGCTTAATGAGCAGTTCTTC. It is translated as CASSSVSGRLNEQFF. The variable domain in full, with the rest retrieved from reference TRBV7-9 and TRBJ2-1, is DTGVSQNPRHKITKRGQNVTFRCDPISEHNRLYWYRQTLGQGPEFLTYFQNEAQLEKSRLLSDRFSAERPKGSFSTLEIQRTEQGDSAMYLCASSSVSGRLNEQFFGPGTRLTVL.

J is TRBJ2-7 and V is TRBV27; 7 bases map to TRBD1. CDR3 length: 15 residues. Trimming removed 3 bases from V and 2 bases from J; junction bases left unmatched: 7. The germline V gene has CDR1 MNHEY and CDR2 SMNVEV (reference sequence). CDR3 residues: CASSFRGQETYEQYF. In nucleotides, the CDR3 is TGTGCCAGCAGTTTCCGAGGACAGGAGACCTACGAGCAGTACTTC.

This chain links TRBV27 with TRBJ2-3; TRBD2 agrees at 9 bases. The V segment lost 0 bases and the J segment 5 bases; nucleotides outside the gene matches: 3. The V gene's germline CDR1 is MNHEY and CDR2 SMNVEV (reference sequence). This CDR3 comprises 15 residues. The DNA for the CDR3 is TGTGCCAGCAGTTTATCTGGAGCGGGAGGAGATACGCAGTATTTT. It codes for CASSLSGAGGDTQYF.

The chain recombines TRBV2 with TRBJ1-1; D is ambiguous. V lost 8 bases and J 0 bases, leaving 13 bases between the germline ends. CDR3 length: 14 residues. Per germline, CDR1 SNHLY and CDR2 FYNNEI. The CDR3 protein is CASRLNPMNTEAFF. The CDR3 DNA reads as TGTGCCAGCCGCCTGAACCCCATGAACACTGAAGCTTTCTTT. Filled out from reference TRBV2 and TRBJ1-1, the complete variable domain reads EPEVTQTPSHQVTQMGQEVILRCVPISNHLYFYWYRQILGQKVEFLVSFYNNEISEKSEIFDDQFSVERPDGSNFTLKIRSTKLEDSAMYFCASRLNPMNTEAFFGQGTRLTVV.

The CDR3 DNA follows: TGTGCCAGCAGTTACTCGTCTAGCATCACAGATACGCAGTATTTT. This sequence encodes CASSYSSSITDTQYF. The chain joins TRBV6-5 to TRBJ2-3; possibly TRBD2 for D (5 bases). V was shortened by 0 bases and J by 2 bases, with 9 bases between the two germline ends. The CDR3 length is 15 residues. The V gene's germline CDR1 is MNHEY and CDR2 SVGAGI.

The CDR3 loop reads CASKDRGSVETQYF. In nucleotides, the CDR3 is TGTGCCAGCAAGGACCGGGGGTCGGTGGAGACCCAGTACTTC. The rearrangement links TRBV28 to TRBJ2-5; tentative D call: TRBD2 (6 bases). The CDR3 covers 14 residues. Germline V CDR1 and CDR2: MDHEN, SYDVKM. Trimming removed 7 bases from V and 5 bases from J, with 17 bases in between.

CDR3 sequence reads: CASSQRTNTYEQYF. The CDR3 DNA is TGTGCCAGCAGCCAACGGACTAACACCTACGAGCAGTACTTC. The chain employs TRBV4-2 and TRBJ2-7, with D possibly matching TRBD2 (6 bases). CDR3 size: 14 residues. V was clipped by 2 bases and J by 2 bases, with 10 bases between them. Per germline, CDR1 LGHNA and CDR2 YNFKEQ.

The rearrangement joins TRBV19 to TRBJ1-1; tentative D call: TRBD1 (6 bases). The CDR3 sequence is 14 residues long. In germline, CDR1 is LNHDA, CDR2 SQIVND (reference sequence). Between the trimmed V and J ends, which lost 6 bases and 4 bases, there was a span of 15 bases. CDR3 in DNA: TGTGCCAGTAGCTCAATGGGGGCCTCCACTGAAGCTTTCTTT. This gives the protein CASSSMGASTEAFF.

The J gene is TRBJ2-7, the V gene TRBV4-3; 7 nucleotides align to TRBD2. The CDR3 is 14 residues long. The V segment lost 3 bases and the J segment 3 bases; nucleotides outside the gene matches: 5. Germline CDR1 is LGHNA and CDR2 is YSLEER. The CDR3 spells CASSQSPGGYEQYF. CDR3 bases: TGCGCCAGCAGCCAGTCACCGGGAGGCTACGAGCAGTACTTC.

CDR3 sequence (DNA): TGTGCCAGCAGCCCCTCTTACGGGGACCTCTCCTACGAGCAGTACTTC. Translated, it gives CASSPSYGDLSYEQYF. The chain recombines TRBV28 with TRBJ2-7; perhaps D is TRBD1 or TRBD2 (5 bases each). V was cut by 6 bases and J by 0 bases, with 18 bases left in between. Germline CDR1 and CDR2: MDHEN and SYDVKM. The CDR3 consists of 16 residues.

With respect to this clone: Other DNA sequences in the sample encode the same CDR3. The chain is built from TRBV9 and TRBJ1-5; a weak D match, TRBD1 (5 bases). V lost 2 bases to trimming and J lost 4 bases, with 7 bases between them. The CDR3 length is 13 residues. The germline gives CDR1 SGDLS, CDR2 YYNGEE. The chain's CDR3 is CASSVGVNQPQHF. The CDR3 DNA follows: TGTGCCAGCAGCGTGGGGGTAAATCAGCCCCAGCATTTT.

The gene calls are TRBV25-1 and TRBJ1-2; D is uncertain. V shed 7 bases and J shed 6 bases, with 12 bases lying between them. Germline CDR1 and CDR2: MGHDK and SYGVNS. The CDR3 runs to 12 residues. The CDR3 DNA follows: TGTGCCAGCATCCGCCGGGTAAATGGCTACACCTTC. Translation: CASIRRVNGYTF.

The CDR3 loop is CASSIGTGGNYEQYF. CDR3 sequence (DNA): TGCGCCAGCAGCATAGGGACCGGAGGAAACTACGAGCAGTACTTC. V is TRBV5-1 and J is TRBJ2-7; D may match TRBD1 or TRBD2 (5 bases each). Trimming took off 4 bases at V and 3 bases at J, with 17 bases between the two ends. CDR1 is SGHRS and CDR2 is YFSETQ in the germline V gene. CDR3 length: 15 amino acids.